Below are 14 T cell receptor beta chains sequenced from a single sample in a study of memory CD4+ T cells and cytomegalovirus serostatus. The sort gate was single viable CD3+CD4+CD8-CD45RO+ cells for memory CD4+ T cells. Using immunoSEQ multiplex PCR, the repertoire was profiled, and TCRdb retains in-frame clones only, with some absent. Of about 42,000 clones in the sample, approximately 80% were seen once. The specimen sequenced was memory CD4+ T cells from blood. The receptors derive from an adult in good health and CMV-seronegative.

The rearrangement uses TRBV29-1 and TRBJ2-1; D call uncertain. The CDR3 sequence is 11 residues long. Germline CDR1 reads SQVTM; CDR2 reads ANQGSEA. The ends were cut back, 6 bases at V and 0 bases at J, with 3 bases in the middle. CDR3 amino acids: CSVYSYNEQFF. The DNA for the CDR3 is TGCAGCGTCTACTCCTACAATGAGCAGTTCTTC.

The rearrangement joins TRBV6-1 to TRBJ1-2; weak D call: TRBD1 (5 bases). The CDR3 is 14 residues long. Germline lookup yields CDR1 MNHNS and CDR2 SASEGT. Trimming took off 3 bases at V and 5 bases at J, with 13 bases between the two ends. Written as DNA, the CDR3 is TGTGCCAGCAGTGAGGGGCGTCGCCTATATGGCTACACCTTC. This gives the protein CASSEGRRLYGYTF.

The rearrangement joins TRBV27 to TRBJ2-7, with TRBD2 as a possible D gene (6 bases). The CDR3 extends over 15 amino acids. V lost 6 bases, J lost 5 bases, and 20 bases lay in between. Germline V CDR1 and CDR2: MNHEY, SMNVEV (reference sequence). CDR3: CASSRARWRVHEQYF. For the CDR3, the DNA is TGTGCCAGCAGCCGGGCGCGGTGGAGGGTCCACGAGCAGTACTTC.

This rearrangement joins TRBV18 to TRBJ2-5; 8 bases fit TRBD1. Germline values: CDR1 KGHSH, CDR2 LQKENI. This CDR3 has 15 residues. V was clipped by 6 bases and J by 5 bases; unmatched bases: 11. CDR3 sequence (DNA): TGTGCCAGCTCCGTAACAGGACAGGGTCTGGAGACCCAGTACTTC. Translation: CASSVTGQGLETQYF.

CDR3 in DNA: TGTGCCAGCAGTTTAAGTTCTAGCGGGGGTACGGATACGCAGTATTTT. Translating it yields CASSLSSSGGTDTQYF. J is TRBJ2-3 and V is TRBV28, with TRBD2 matching over 10 bases. This CDR3 contains 16 residues. From germline, CDR1 is MDHEN and CDR2 SYDVKM. Trimming cost V 2 bases and J 6 bases; bases outside gene matches: 8.

The table lists this clone with a count of one. The chain recombines TRBV10-1 with TRBJ2-5; TRBD1 or TRBD2 may be the D gene (6 bases each). V was pared by 8 bases and J by 13 bases, with 20 bases between. CDR3 size: 12 residues. Germline CDR1 WNHNN, CDR2 SYGVQD (reference sequence). The CDR3 here is CASSSEPGAGYF. CDR3 DNA sequence: TGCGCCAGCTCCTCCGAACCGGGGGCCGGGTACTTC.

As regards this clone: A read error may account for a junction end that differs from germline. The V and J genes are TRBV5-4 and TRBJ2-5, with D possibly being TRBD2 (5 bases). The CDR3 contains 14 residues. Germline-derived CDR1 and CDR2 are SGHNT and YYREEE (reference sequence). CDR3 DNA sequence: TGTGCCAGCAGCTTGTTTGGACTTCAAGCGACCCAGTACTTC. Its protein is CASSLFGLQATQYF.

In this sample, this clone turned up a few times. This chain joins TRBV11-2 and TRBJ2-3, with 9 bases identical to TRBD1. The length of the CDR3 is 14 residues. Germline V lookup: CDR1 SGHAT, CDR2 FQNNGV. V lost 8 bases to trimming and J lost 1 base; unmatched junction nucleotides: 4. In DNA, the CDR3 is TGTGCCAGCGAACGGACAGGGGGCACAGATACGCAGTATTTT. This sequence encodes CASERTGGTDTQYF.

The genes are TRBV9 and TRBJ2-5; D gene ambiguous. The V gene's germline CDR1 is SGDLS and CDR2 YYNGEE. The CDR3 loop spans 15 amino acids. Trimming cost V 0 bases and J 5 bases, with 14 bases left between them. The CDR3 sequence: CASSVAVSYLETQYF. DNA of the CDR3: TGTGCCAGCAGCGTAGCCGTCAGCTATTTGGAGACCCAGTACTTC.

The chain is built from TRBV18 and TRBJ1-1, with TRBD1 matching 9 bases. With 6 bases clipped from V and 10 bases from J, the junction kept 15 bases outside the gene matches. CDR3 size: 15 residues. The germline V gene has CDR1 KGHSH and CDR2 LQKENI. The CDR3 here is CASSHGLDRGGSAFF. The CDR3 DNA reads TGTGCCAGCTCCCACGGGTTGGACAGGGGAGGTTCAGCTTTCTTT.

CDR3 residues: CASTRGQETQYF. In DNA form, the CDR3 reads TGTGCCAGCACCAGGGGCCAAGAGACCCAGTACTTC. The chain uses TRBV2 and TRBJ2-5; D perhaps matches TRBD1 (6 bases). Germline V gene data show CDR1 as SNHLY and CDR2 as FYNNEI. V lost 7 bases and J lost 1, with 7 bases in between. The CDR3 has 12 amino acids.

The V call is TRBV5-1, the J call TRBJ2-1, with 11 bases that match TRBD2. The CDR3 length is 15 residues. Germline-derived CDR1 and CDR2 are SGHRS and YFSETQ. V lost 4 bases to trimming and J lost 4 bases; unmatched junction nucleotides: 4. CDR3 in DNA: TGCGCCAGCAGCATAGCGGGGGGGGGATACAATGAGCAGTTCTTC. Its protein product is CASSIAGGGYNEQFF.

This clone was detected only once. The chain combines TRBV5-5 with TRBJ1-1; D is perhaps TRBD1 (6 bases). This CDR3 contains 16 residues. Germline CDR1 reads SGHKS; CDR2 reads YYEKEE (reference sequence). V lost 5 bases to trimming and J lost 1 base, with 18 bases between them. CDR3 nucleotides: TGTGCCAGCAGTCCTAGGGGGGAGATTGCGAACACTGAAGCTTTCTTT. As protein: CASSPRGEIANTEAFF.

This sequence joins TRBV2 and TRBJ2-2; perhaps TRBD1 as D (6 bases). Trimming shortened V by 6 bases and J by 0 bases, and 11 bases separated the two germline ends. Germline CDR1 and CDR2: SNHLY and FYNNEI. This CDR3 spans 15 amino acids. The CDR3 sequence is CASRETGSNTGELFF. The CDR3, as DNA: TGTGCCAGCAGGGAGACAGGCTCGAACACCGGGGAGCTGTTTTTT.